This T cell receptor beta chain derives from a study of T cell responses to AZD1222 COVID-19 vaccine (dated by TCRdb to the early 2020s). Study-level background: Because spike-specific TCR depth and breadth did not differ between the two schedules, AZD1222 recipients who got a second dose at roughly 4 weeks were pooled with those who got a second dose at roughly 12 weeks. TCR sequencing covered more than 230 trial participants: some 210 given two doses of AZD1222 and 26 given two doses of MenACWY control vaccine. Trial participants were enrolled by age into subgroups of 18-55, 56-69 and 70-plus years, and around 140, 26 and 57 TCR-sequenced participants, respectively, were included in these subgroups.

The CDR3 regions of human TCRbeta chains were analyzed by immunosequencing. From the authors' description of their analysis: TCRs in the repertoires were compared against a reference library of SARS-CoV-2-specific TCRs that had been generated with the MIRA antigen-specificity platform. Breadth was defined as the fraction of unique TCRs that were SARS-CoV-2-associated. Depth was defined as the fraction of total T cells that were SARS-CoV-2-associated. Each spike-specific TCR was assigned to its reactive spike region and to a CD4 or CD8 class using the MIRA data. Log10-transformed breadth and depth values were compared by one-way ANOVA with Sidak's multiple comparisons tests. Entries here come from immuneACCESS through TCRdb and include only in-frame sequences with V and J called. Some clones fail to appear in such tables; in the studies checked, an unresolved V gene covers under half of the shortfall, and the cause of the remainder is unknown. That table gives V, J and clone size, and the DNA gave D and trimming. The sample contains 95,000 to 110,000 clones, roughly 90% of them found a single time. The ten largest clones add up to approximately 19% of the sample.

Regarding this clone: What antigen it recognizes has not been identified. Base qualities are not recorded, but no much larger clone differs from it by a single base.

The CDR3 runs 13 residues from the cysteine to the phenylalanine. The entry retains the CDR3 DNA only, 39 bases that are in frame from base 1. CDR1 and CDR2 are read off the germline V gene as MNHEY and SVGAGI. V is trimmed back by 4 bases and J by 4 bases, and the junction contains 3 bases that no gene match accounts for. Paper-wide results and their limitations: The 56-69-year group was small, and its depth increase did not reach significance, likely because of low power. After two AZD1222 doses, spike-specific TCR breadth and depth were significantly higher than at day 0 and than in MenACWY recipients. Vaccine-associated CD4 TCRs spanned the whole spike protein, with dominant responses in regions 160-218 and 743-854. Conclusions about previously exposed vaccinees are limited, since just five to seven AZD1222 recipients were seropositive for SARS-CoV-2 at baseline. Participants were mostly white British, with more females than males. The authors suggested clonal diversity may have been underestimated. Epitopes outside the regions mutated in the B.1.351 and B.1.1.7 variants were reportedly recognized by nearly half of the unique spike-specific TCRs. No day 14 peak-response samples were available, so repertoires were characterized only after the peak T cell response.

In the paper's terms, the time point label means: baseline before first vaccination. The vaccinee samples were drawn from two UK trials, COV001 and COV002, one of which was a single-blind randomized controlled phase 2/3 trial testing AZD1222 (ChAdOx1 nCoV-19) in healthy adults. For TCRbeta chain sequencing, PBMC samples from trial participants were taken at day 0 and at day 28 after the second dose. The chain is encoded by TRBV6-5 joined to TRBJ1-2, and 7 junction bases match TRBD1. The sample here was peripheral blood, taken on day 0 of AZD1222 vaccination. The receptor's source is an adult in good health. The nucleotide sequence reads as follows: TGTGCCAGCAGTTTGAAGGGGGCCTATGGCTACACCTTC. The resulting protein is CASSLKGAYGYTF.